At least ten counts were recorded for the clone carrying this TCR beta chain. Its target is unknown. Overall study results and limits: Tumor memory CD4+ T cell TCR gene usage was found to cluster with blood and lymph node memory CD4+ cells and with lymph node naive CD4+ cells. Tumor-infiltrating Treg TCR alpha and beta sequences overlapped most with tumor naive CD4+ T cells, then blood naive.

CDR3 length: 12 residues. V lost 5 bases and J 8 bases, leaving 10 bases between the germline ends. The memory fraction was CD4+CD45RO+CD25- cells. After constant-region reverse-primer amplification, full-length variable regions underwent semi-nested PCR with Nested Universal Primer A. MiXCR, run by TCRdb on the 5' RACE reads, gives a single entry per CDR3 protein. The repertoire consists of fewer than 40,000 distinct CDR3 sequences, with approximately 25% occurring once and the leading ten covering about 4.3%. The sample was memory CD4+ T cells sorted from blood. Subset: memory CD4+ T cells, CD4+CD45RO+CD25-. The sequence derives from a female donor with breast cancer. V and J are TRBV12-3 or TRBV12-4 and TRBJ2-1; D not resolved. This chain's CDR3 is CASSETLDEQFF. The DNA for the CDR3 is TGTGCCAGCAGTGAGACGTTGGATGAGCAGTTCTTC.